The 20 T cell receptor beta chains below come from one sample, sequenced in a study of blood T cell repertoires in COVID-19. The data were produced by immunoSEQ multiplex PCR, yet TCRdb's version contains in-frame clones alone and is incomplete. The profile shows roughly 190,000 clones, 75% to 85% of them singletons. Sequenced sample: PBMCs or T cells enriched from blood (not recorded which). The receptors were sampled from a man aged 40-49 years who had recovered from COVID-19.

This chain's CDR3 is CASSLRGRASDEQFF. Here the CDR3 DNA reads TGTGCCAGCAGCTTACGCGGGAGGGCCTCGGATGAGCAGTTCTTC. The V gene is TRBV5-5, the J gene TRBJ2-1; 9 nucleotides match TRBD2. Germline values: CDR1 SGHKS, CDR2 YYEKEE (reference sequence). J gave up 8 bases and V 2 bases, and 8 bases lay outside the gene matches. This CDR3 is 15 amino acids long.

The genes are TRBV15 and TRBJ1-1, with D perhaps TRBD1 (5 bases). CDR1 LNHNV and CDR2 YYDKDF come from the germline V gene (reference sequence). V lost 0 bases and J 6 bases, leaving 20 bases between the germline ends. This CDR3 is 17 amino acids long. For the CDR3, the DNA is TGTGCCACCAGCAGAGATCGGTTGGACACCGCCGGAGCTGAAGCTTTCTTT. As protein: CATSRDRLDTAGAEAFF.

This sequence joins TRBV4-1 and TRBJ2-1; 10 nucleotides match TRBD1. The CDR3 runs to 17 residues. CDR1 is MGHRA, CDR2 YSYEKL, per germline. The V and J ends lost 4 bases and 5 bases, in that order; junction bases with no gene match: 11. As DNA, the CDR3 is TGCGCCAGCAGCCGACTTACCCGGGACAGGGGCCACAATGAGCAGTTCTTC. Protein product: CASSRLTRDRGHNEQFF.

The chain has TRBV18 and TRBJ1-2, with D tentatively TRBD1 (6 bases). CDR1 KGHSH and CDR2 LQKENI come from the germline V gene. CDR3 length: 13 residues. The V end lost 4 bases, the J end lost 6 bases, and 12 bases lay between the germline ends. The CDR3 is CASSLLDSDGYTF. The CDR3 nucleotides read TGTGCCAGCTCACTATTGGACAGCGATGGCTACACCTTC.

The chain employs TRBV9 and TRBJ2-1; D unclear. The germline gives CDR1 SGDLS, CDR2 YYNGEE. The CDR3 extends over 15 amino acids. Trimming pared 1 base from V and 3 bases from J, leaving 11 bases between. CDR3 amino acids: CASSVLATNYNEQFF. CDR3 DNA sequence: TGTGCCAGCAGCGTATTGGCTACTAACTACAATGAGCAGTTCTTC.

This clone was picked up one time. Other DNA variants within this sample encode the same CDR3. The V gene is TRBV18, the J gene TRBJ1-1; 7 nucleotides line up with TRBD1. The junction had 5 bases not matched to a gene; V was cut back by 6 bases and J by 1 base. The CDR3 extends over 14 amino acids. In germline, CDR1 is KGHSH, CDR2 LQKENI. The CDR3 bases are TGTGCCAGCTCGCCGGGACAGCCGAACACTGAAGCTTTCTTT. Translation gives CASSPGQPNTEAFF.

The chain carries TRBV13 and TRBJ1-2, with 8 nucleotides matching TRBD1. The CDR3 loop spans 14 amino acids. The V gene's germline CDR1 is PRHDT and CDR2 FYEKMQ (reference sequence). V shed 6 bases and J 4 bases; nucleotides not matched to a gene: 7. The CDR3 loop is CASSPGTGAYGYTF. The CDR3 nucleotides read TGTGCCAGCAGTCCCGGGACAGGAGCCTATGGCTACACCTTC.

The rearrangement joins TRBV11-2 to TRBJ2-3; 15 positions match TRBD2. The germline CDR1 and CDR2 sequences are SGHAT and FQNNGV. The ends lost 4 bases at V and 6 bases at J; junction bases unmatched: 5. This CDR3 region has 16 residues. The CDR3 spells CASSSLGTSGGDTQYF. The CDR3 DNA reads as TGTGCCAGCAGCTCTCTCGGGACTAGCGGGGGGGATACGCAGTATTTT.

This clone was counted once. The chain carries TRBV18 and TRBJ2-7; 7 bases agree with TRBD1. The CDR3 is made up of 15 amino acids. V was pared by 5 bases and J by 4 bases, with 11 bases of the junction left unmatched. Germline V gene data show CDR1 as KGHSH and CDR2 as LQKENI. CDR3 residues: CASSETGPGPYEQYV. The CDR3 DNA follows: TGTGCCAGCTCAGAGACAGGGCCAGGGCCTTACGAGCAGTACGTC.

The chain combines TRBV28 with TRBJ2-1, with 8 bases aligning to TRBD2. V trimming: 5 bases; J trimming: 1 base; junction bases outside the gene matches: 7. The CDR3 consists of 16 residues. The germline gives CDR1 MDHEN, CDR2 SYDVKM. The CDR3 nucleotides are TGTGCCAGCAGTGGGTCGAGCGGGAGTTCCTACAATGAGCAGTTCTTC. The encoded protein is CASSGSSGSSYNEQFF.

This clone was found once. Other DNA sequences in the sample encode the same CDR3. The chain joins TRBV18 to TRBJ2-5, with TRBD2 as a possible D gene (5 bases). V was cut by 3 bases and J by 2 bases, with 13 bases left in between. The CDR3 is 15 residues long. Germline V gene lookup returns CDR1 KGHSH and CDR2 LQKENI. The CDR3 nucleotides read TGTGCCAGCTCACCGCCCAGCGGTCAGCAAGAGACCCAGTACTTC. Translation: CASSPPSGQQETQYF. Filled out from reference TRBV18 and TRBJ2-5, the complete variable domain reads NAGVMQNPRHLVRRRGQEARLRCSPMKGHSHVYWYRQLPEEGLKFMVYLQKENIIDESGMPKERFSAEFPKEGPSILRIQQVVRGDSAAYFCASSPPSGQQETQYFGPGTRLLVL.

The rearrangement uses TRBV27 and TRBJ1-5, with D possibly being TRBD1 (6 bases). Germline lookup yields CDR1 MNHEY and CDR2 SMNVEV (reference sequence). V lost 2 bases, J lost 5 bases, and 7 bases lay in between. This CDR3 has 13 amino acids. The CDR3 DNA reads as TGTGCCAGCAGTTTAAAGGGGGATCAGCCCCAGCATTTT. This translates into CASSLKGDQPQHF.

The rearrangement joins TRBV9 to TRBJ2-1; D call uncertain. V was shortened by 0 bases and J by 4 bases, with 5 bases between the two germline ends. Germline CDR1 is SGDLS and CDR2 is YYNGEE. This CDR3 is built from 13 residues. DNA of the CDR3: TGTGCCAGCAGCGTAGATCGGTACAATGAGCAGTTCTTC. Its protein is CASSVDRYNEQFF.

This clone has a handful of counts. This chain joins TRBV7-2 and TRBJ1-5; 10 nucleotides line up with TRBD1. CDR1 and CDR2 from the germline V gene are SGHTA and FQGNSA. V shed 2 bases, J shed 6 bases, and the junction held 4 bases outside the gene matches. This CDR3 is built from 15 residues. The CDR3 reads CASSLMTGGGQPQHF. The CDR3 nucleotides are TGTGCCAGCAGCTTAATGACAGGGGGCGGTCAGCCCCAGCATTTT.

This chain joins TRBV7-9 and TRBJ1-2, with 9 bases matching TRBD1. The CDR3 spans 14 residues. The V and J ends lost 5 bases and 9 bases, in that order; junction bases with no gene match: 10. In germline, CDR1 is SEHNR, CDR2 FQNEAQ (reference sequence). The CDR3 coding sequence is TGTGCCAGCAGCCAGACAGGGGGTTTTTTGAGCTACACCTTC. Protein: CASSQTGGFLSYTF. The full variable domain, with the rest looked up from reference TRBV7-9 and TRBJ1-2, is DTGVSQNPRHKITKRGQNVTFRCDPISEHNRLYWYRQTLGQGPEFLTYFQNEAQLEKSRLLSDRFSAERPKGSFSTLEIQRTEQGDSAMYLCASSQTGGFLSYTFGSGTRLTVV.

This clone was observed a single time. The rearrangement links TRBV19 to TRBJ1-1; 7 positions agree with TRBD1. Germline V gives CDR1 LNHDA, CDR2 SQIVND (reference sequence). V lost 7 bases to trimming and J lost 4 bases; unmatched junction nucleotides: 9. This CDR3 spans 14 amino acids. CDR3 in DNA: TGTGCCAGTATTGCGACAGGGAAAGGCACTGAAGCTTTCTTT. This sequence encodes CASIATGKGTEAFF.

The chain uses TRBV18 and TRBJ2-5; TRBD2 agrees at 14 bases. The CDR3 runs 15 residues. The V and J ends lost 3 bases and 4 bases, in that order; junction bases with no gene match: 1. Looked up from germline, CDR1 is KGHSH and CDR2 is LQKENI. CDR3: CASSPGLAGAETQYF. The CDR3 DNA sequence: TGTGCCAGCTCACCGGGACTAGCGGGAGCAGAGACCCAGTACTTC. Based on the CDR3 plus reference TRBV18 and TRBJ2-5, the full variable domain is NAGVMQNPRHLVRRRGQEARLRCSPMKGHSHVYWYRQLPEEGLKFMVYLQKENIIDESGMPKERFSAEFPKEGPSILRIQQVVRGDSAAYFCASSPGLAGAETQYFGPGTRLLVL.

The genes are TRBV7-2 and TRBJ1-2; D ambiguous. The CDR3 is 15 amino acids. V was trimmed by 5 bases and J by 1 base, leaving 14 bases between them. Per germline, CDR1 SGHTA and CDR2 FQGNSA. The CDR3 is CASSPRERVNYGYTF. The CDR3 DNA sequence: TGTGCCAGCAGCCCAAGGGAGCGGGTTAACTATGGCTACACCTTC. Variable domain in full (rest from reference TRBV7-2 and TRBJ1-2): GAGVSQSPSNKVTEKGKDVELRCDPISGHTALYWYRQSLGQGLEFLIYFQGNSAPDKSGLPSDRFSAERTGGSVSTLTIQRTQQEDSAVYLCASSPRERVNYGYTFGSGTRLTVV.

J is TRBJ2-5 and V is TRBV7-2, with 14 bases identical to TRBD2. The trim removed 4 bases at V and 5 bases at J, leaving 12 bases unmatched. Germline V lookup: CDR1 SGHTA, CDR2 FQGNSA. The CDR3 is 18 residues long. This CDR3 reads CASSSSGTSGSGTETQYF. For the CDR3, the DNA is TGTGCCAGCAGCTCGTCCGGGACTAGCGGGAGTGGAACTGAGACCCAGTACTTC.

This chain connects TRBV11-1 to TRBJ2-7; perhaps TRBD2 as D (5 bases). Germline values: CDR1 SGHAT, CDR2 FQDESV (reference sequence). Trimming took 5 bases from V and 2 from J, leaving 16 bases between them. The CDR3 spans 15 residues. The CDR3 region has the DNA TGTGCCAGCAGCCCGAGGGCACTGGCTCCCTACGAGCAGTACTTC. Its protein product is CASSPRALAPYEQYF.